The 26 T cell receptor beta chains in this list originate from one sample, sequenced in a study of blood T cell repertoires in COVID-19. Clones were read by immunoSEQ multiplex PCR, and TCRdb kept only the in-frame ones, dropping some. This table holds roughly 350,000 clones, roughly 85% found once. Sequences were obtained from peripheral blood. The source is a woman under 30 with acute or convalescent COVID-19.

This rearrangement joins TRBV6-1 to TRBJ1-5, with 7 bases lining up with TRBD1. This CDR3 spans 16 amino acids. Germline assignment: CDR1 MNHNS and CDR2 SASEGT. V trimming: 3 bases; J trimming: 3 bases; junction bases outside the gene matches: 8. The CDR3 protein is CASSDRLGGDNQPQHF. In nucleotides, the CDR3 is TGTGCCAGCAGTGATAGATTAGGGGGCGACAATCAGCCCCAGCATTTT.

Comments on this clone: The junction shows a germline mismatch at one end, possibly a read error. The chain uses TRBV3-1 (or the pseudogene TRBV3-2) and TRBJ1-3; tentative D call: TRBD1 (6 bases). The CDR3 has 15 residues. CDR1 and CDR2 (germline): LGHDT, YNNKEL (reference sequence). The CDR3 protein is CASSKEGGSGNTIYF. The CDR3 DNA reads as TGTGCCAGCAGCAAAGAAGGGGGCTCTGGAAACACCATATATTTT.

This clone was found once. V is TRBV9 and J is TRBJ1-1; TRBD1 is a possible D gene (5 bases). There are 16 residues in the CDR3. The germline CDR1 and CDR2 sequences are SGDLS and YYNGEE. V lost 1 base, J lost 3 bases, and 16 bases lay in between. For the CDR3, the DNA is TGTGCCAGCAGCGTAAATCCAGGTTGGGGGGACACTGAAGCTTTCTTT. It is translated as CASSVNPGWGDTEAFF.

The gene calls are TRBV5-6 and TRBJ1-1; D unclear. The CDR3 is 14 amino acids. The V and J ends lost 9 bases and 3 bases respectively, with 18 bases between them. CDR1 SGHDT and CDR2 YYEEEE come from the germline V gene. The CDR3 nucleotides read TGTGCCACGTCCTGGAGGACTTTAGACACTGAAGCTTTCTTT. It is translated as CATSWRTLDTEAFF.

The V gene is TRBV11-2, the J gene TRBJ2-3, with D perhaps TRBD2 (6 bases). CDR3 length: 15 amino acids. Trimming pared 6 bases from V and 4 bases from J, leaving 17 bases between. Germline CDR1 is SGHAT and CDR2 is FQNNGV. CDR3 nucleotides: TGTGCCAGCAGTTCTACTAGCTCAGCCTCAGATACGCAGTATTTT. Translating gives CASSSTSSASDTQYF. The full variable domain, rest sourced from reference TRBV11-2 and TRBJ2-3, is EAGVAQSPRYKIIEKRQSVAFWCNPISGHATLYWYQQILGQGPKLLIQFQNNGVVDDSQLPKDRFSAERLKGVDSTLKIQPAKLEDSAVYLCASSSTSSASDTQYFGPGTRLTVL.

J is TRBJ2-4 and V is TRBV19; D might be TRBD1 (5 bases). The CDR3 totals 16 residues. The V end lost 4 bases, the J end lost 0 bases, and 13 bases lay between the germline ends. The germline gives CDR1 LNHDA, CDR2 SQIVND (reference sequence). Written as DNA, the CDR3 is TGTGCCAGTAGTAGACGACAGAACCTAGCCAAAAACATTCAGTACTTC. Residues: CASSRRQNLAKNIQYF.

V usage is TRBV6-5 and J usage is TRBJ2-1, with TRBD1 matching over 9 bases. The CDR3 loop spans 15 amino acids. Germline lookup yields CDR1 MNHEY and CDR2 SVGAGI. After removal of 4 bases from V and 0 bases from J, the junction contained 1 base not matched to a gene. CDR3: CASSSTGGSYNEQFF. The CDR3 nucleotides read TGTGCCAGCAGTTCGACAGGGGGCTCCTACAATGAGCAGTTCTTC.

The gene calls are TRBV7-9 and TRBJ2-7; D gene uncertain. Germline V gene sequence: CDR1 SEHNR, CDR2 FQNEAQ (reference sequence). CDR3 length: 13 residues. The V and J ends lost 10 bases and 0 bases respectively, with 13 bases between them. CDR3: CATLELSSYEQYF. The CDR3 DNA reads as TGTGCCACCTTGGAACTAAGCTCCTACGAGCAGTACTTC.

The V call is TRBV6-6, the J call TRBJ1-4; 7 bases align to TRBD1. J lost 6 bases, V lost 6 bases, and 7 bases had no gene match. The CDR3 runs 14 residues. CDR1 MNHNY and CDR2 SVGAGI come from the germline V gene (reference sequence). The DNA of the CDR3 is TGTGCCAGCAGCTCCCCCGGGACAGATGAAAAACTGTTTTTT. Its translation is CASSSPGTDEKLFF.

This clone was seen a few times. The V call is TRBV27, the J call TRBJ1-5, with 7 nucleotides matching TRBD1. Trimming at V came to 2 bases and at J to 4 bases, leaving 8 bases not matched to a gene. The CDR3 is made up of 16 amino acids. Germline assignment: CDR1 MNHEY and CDR2 SMNVEV (reference sequence). The CDR3 coding sequence is TGTGCCAGCAGTTTAAAACGTCAGGGGGATAATCAGCCCCAGCATTTT. Amino acid sequence: CASSLKRQGDNQPQHF.

V gene TRBV28 combines with J gene TRBJ1-6; D is perhaps TRBD1 (5 bases). Germline CDR1 reads MDHEN; CDR2 reads SYDVKM. The V and J ends lost 4 bases and 0 bases respectively, with 19 bases between them. This CDR3 spans 19 amino acids. The CDR3 coding sequence is TGTGCCAGCAGTTCCCACCCAGGAGGGGAGAGCTCCTATAATTCACCCCTCCACTTT. The encoded protein is CASSSHPGGESSYNSPLHF.

The CDR3 DNA reads as TGCAGCGTTGAAGATCAGGGAAACACCATATATTTT. It encodes CSVEDQGNTIYF. The genes are TRBV29-1 and TRBJ1-3; D call uncertain. This CDR3 comprises 12 residues. Germline V lookup: CDR1 SQVTM, CDR2 ANQGSEA. V lost 0 bases to trimming and J lost 4 bases, with 4 bases between them.

The CDR3 here is CASSPTGSYEQYF. Here the CDR3 DNA reads TGTGCCAGCAGCCCGACAGGATCCTACGAGCAGTACTTC. This rearrangement joins TRBV5-6 to TRBJ2-7; TRBD1 might be the D (6 bases). CDR3 size: 13 residues. Germline V gives CDR1 SGHDT, CDR2 YYEEEE. Trimming removed 4 bases from V and 1 base from J, with 9 bases in between.

This clone was recorded only once. The V call is TRBV11-2, the J call TRBJ2-5; 7 bases map to TRBD1. Germline V CDR1 and CDR2: SGHAT, FQNNGV. The CDR3 runs 14 residues. Unmatched junction bases numbered 4, after V lost 1 base and J lost 5 bases. CDR3 DNA: TGTGCCAGCAGCTTAGTCAGGGGGTTCGAGACCCAGTACTTC. Protein: CASSLVRGFETQYF.

The chain combines TRBV4-1 with TRBJ2-5, with 11 nucleotides matching TRBD2. CDR3 size: 19 residues. CDR1 and CDR2 (germline): MGHRA, YSYEKL. Trimming took 0 bases from V and 0 from J; bases not matched to a gene: 9. As DNA, the CDR3 is TGCGCCAGCAGCCAAGAAGTAACTAGCGGGGGAGGGTACCAAGAGACCCAGTACTTC. Amino acids: CASSQEVTSGGGYQETQYF.

The chain links TRBV27 to TRBJ2-2; D remains ambiguous. Germline V CDR1 and CDR2: MNHEY, SMNVEV (reference sequence). The length of the CDR3 is 12 residues. V lost 3 bases and J 4 bases, leaving 3 bases between the germline ends. The CDR3 DNA follows: TGTGCCAGCAGTTTCGGCACCGGGGAGCTGTTTTTT. Residues: CASSFGTGELFF.

This clone was counted only a few times. The rearrangement links TRBV13 to TRBJ2-7, with 9 bases matching TRBD1. The CDR3 has 16 amino acids. Germline V gene data show CDR1 as PRHDT and CDR2 as FYEKMQ (reference sequence). Unmatched junction bases numbered 16, after V lost 4 bases and J lost 9 bases. CDR3 residues: CASSSQSGTGIQRQYF. As DNA, the CDR3 is TGTGCCAGCAGCTCCCAATCCGGGACAGGGATTCAGAGGCAGTACTTC.

This chain uses TRBV24-1 with TRBJ2-3; TRBD2 aligns across 7 bases. Germline V gives CDR1 KGHDR, CDR2 SFDVKD. The CDR3 extends over 16 amino acids. V was pared by 4 bases and J by 5 bases, with 11 bases of the junction left unmatched. CDR3 sequence reads: CATSDPGDQRGDTQYF. CDR3 nucleotides: TGTGCCACCAGTGACCCCGGGGACCAGCGGGGAGATACGCAGTATTTT.

The gene calls are TRBV24-1 and TRBJ1-2; 11 bases fit TRBD1. The CDR3 is made up of 16 amino acids. CDR1 is KGHDR, CDR2 SFDVKD, per germline. Trimming took 4 bases from V and 6 from J; bases not matched to a gene: 9. The CDR3 protein is CATSDRRTGGWDGYTF. As DNA, the CDR3 is TGTGCCACCAGTGACCGTCGGACAGGGGGCTGGGATGGCTACACCTTC.

This chain links TRBV7-3 with TRBJ1-6; D gene ambiguous. Germline-derived CDR1 and CDR2 are SGHTA and FQGTGA. CDR3 size: 16 residues. Trimming stripped 6 bases from V and 9 bases from J, with 21 bases between. The chain's CDR3 is CASSPTPPGSGSPLHF. The CDR3 DNA sequence: TGTGCCAGCAGTCCCACCCCTCCGGGAAGCGGTTCACCCCTCCACTTT.

The rearrangement uses TRBV11-1 and TRBJ2-7; TRBD1 matches 9 bases. The germline gives CDR1 SGHAT, CDR2 FQDESV (reference sequence). The CDR3 consists of 15 residues. J gave up 5 bases and V 0 bases, and 5 bases lay outside the gene matches. CDR3 loop: CASSLARTGADEQYF. The DNA for the CDR3 is TGTGCCAGCAGCTTAGCCCGGACAGGGGCCGACGAGCAGTACTTC.

The chain combines TRBV3-1 (or the pseudogene TRBV3-2) with TRBJ2-5; 8 bases align to TRBD2. There are 14 residues in the CDR3. J was trimmed by 6 bases and V by 2 bases; bases with no gene match: 5. The germline CDR1 and CDR2 sequences are LGHDT and YNNKEL (reference sequence). Here the CDR3 DNA reads TGTGCCAGCAGCCAATTAGCGGGGAGGAAGACCCAGTACTTC. Amino acid sequence: CASSQLAGRKTQYF.

The J gene is TRBJ1-5, the V gene TRBV6-5; D might be TRBD1 (6 bases). CDR1 and CDR2 from the germline V gene are MNHEY and SVGAGI. The CDR3 loop spans 14 amino acids. Trimming pared 5 bases from V and 5 bases from J, leaving 13 bases between. CDR3 protein: CASSLTYRDQPQHF. In DNA form, the CDR3 reads TGTGCCAGCAGTCTTACCTACAGGGATCAGCCCCAGCATTTT.

This chain uses TRBV6-6 with TRBJ2-7; 9 bases agree with TRBD1. The CDR3 totals 17 residues. The germline gives CDR1 MNHNY, CDR2 SVGAGI (reference sequence). J lost 3 bases, V lost 5 bases, and 14 bases had no gene match. In nucleotides, the CDR3 is TGTGCCAGCAGTCGACGGAAACCCGGGACAGGGATCTACGAGCAGTACTTC. Its protein product is CASSRRKPGTGIYEQYF.

This chain uses TRBV6-5 with TRBJ1-4; TRBD1 matches 7 bases. J was trimmed by 8 bases and V by 7 bases; bases with no gene match: 10. The CDR3 totals 14 residues. Germline values: CDR1 MNHEY, CDR2 SVGAGI. The CDR3 here is CASTQGLGWEKLFF. CDR3 in DNA: TGTGCCAGCACACAGGGGTTAGGTTGGGAAAAACTGTTTTTT.

V is TRBV10-3 and J is TRBJ2-7, with 9 bases identical to TRBD1. The V gene's germline CDR1 is ENHRY and CDR2 SYGVKD. Losses at the gene ends were 11 bases for V and 1 base for J; bases not matched to a gene: 6. The CDR3 is 13 residues long. This chain's CDR3 is CASMDRGSYEQYF. Written as DNA, the CDR3 is TGTGCCTCAATGGACAGGGGATCCTACGAGCAGTACTTC.